This section outlines one T cell receptor (beta chain) sequence together with its context. Method: immunoSEQ multiplex PCR; TCRdb's copy keeps in-frame clones and lacks some. The sample includes 230,000 or so clones, 70% to 90% seen only once; the top ten take around 6.3%. Individuals drawn from 24 US areas were about 18 to 100 years old. This sample was included in a study of blood T cell repertoires in COVID-19. Study-wide background: PBMCs, B-cell-depleted T cells, or T cells were the source of the cDNA or gDNA that made up the material.

The CDR3 sequence is 13 residues long. Looked up from germline, CDR1 is SGHVS and CDR2 is FQNEAQ. Losses at the gene ends were 5 bases for V and 11 bases for J; bases not matched to a gene: 7. The sample comprised PBMCs or T cells enriched from blood (not recorded which). The origin of this receptor is a woman between 45 and 60 years old who had been exposed to COVID-19. This chain connects TRBV7-8 to TRBJ1-1; 11 nucleotides line up with TRBD1. CDR3 in amino acids: CASSTRDRGLAFF. CDR3 bases: TGTGCCAGCAGCACCCGGGACAGGGGGTTGGCTTTCTTT.